A selection of T cell receptor beta chains follows, all from one sample in a study of cytomegalovirus exposure and HLA in healthy donors. The assay was immunoSEQ multiplex PCR, and TCRdb's table has in-frame clones only and misses some. The sample contains roughly 120,000 clones, 70% to 80% of which appear only once. Sequenced: PBMCs. Source of these receptors: a man younger than 45 in good health and CMV-seropositive. CDR3s include the opening cysteine and the closing phenylalanine or tryptophan. A D gene is named only where the DNA matches it firmly. Size values are once, few and many counts, or a class for expanded clones, and some rows have none.

>TRBD1|TRBJ2-1|once|TRBV19
TGTGCCAGTAGTACGGCAGGGGGAACCTACAATGAGCAGTTCTTC
CASSTAGGTYNEQFF
>-|TRBJ1-1|-|TRBV4-1
TGCGCCAGCAGCCAAGACAGGGGACCTGAAGCTTTCTTT
CASSQDRGPEAFF
>TRBD2|TRBJ2-5|-|TRBV11-2
TGTGCCAGCAGCTTAAGCGGGGGCGGGGAGACCCAGTACTTC
CASSLSGGGETQYF
>TRBD1|TRBJ2-7|-|TRBV7-9
TGTGCCAGCAGCTCGGGACAGGGGCACTCCTACGAGCAGTACTTC
CASSSGQGHSYEQYF
>-|TRBJ2-7|-|TRBV4-2
TGTGCCAGCAGCCTAGGCGGGATCTACGAGCAGTACTTC
CASSLGGIYEQYF
>-|TRBJ1-2|-|TRBV14
TGTGCCAGCAGCCGAGACAGGAACTATGGCTACACCTTC
CASSRDRNYGYTF
>-|TRBJ1-5|-|TRBV6-5
TGTGCCAGCAGTCCACATCTAGAACAGCCCCAGCATTTT
CASSPHLEQPQHF
>-|TRBJ2-5|-|TRBV21-1
TGTGCCAGCAGCAAAGCTGGGACAGTGAGCCCTCAAGAGACCCAGTACTTC
CASSKAGTVSPQETQYF
>TRBD2|TRBJ2-5|once|TRBV5-5
TGTGCCAGCAGCATCTCCGGGACTAAAGGCGAGACCCAGTACTTC
CASSISGTKGETQYF
>TRBD2|TRBJ2-5|-|TRBV5-1
TGCGCCAGCAGCTTGAGGGTAGCGGGGGCCCAAGAGACCCAGTACTTC
CASSLRVAGAQETQYF
>-|TRBJ1-5|-|TRBV27
TGTGCCAGCAGGGGGGACTCGGAGAATGGCAATCAGCCCCAGCATTTT
CASRGDSENGNQPQHF
>-|TRBJ1-2|-|TRBV5-1
TGCGCCGGTCCGGGAGGAACTAACTATGGCTACACCTTC
CAGPGGTNYGYTF
>-|TRBJ1-4|-|TRBV10-3
TGTGCCATCTCACAGCCAACTAATGAAAAACTGTTTTTT
CAISQPTNEKLFF
>-|TRBJ2-7|-|TRBV6-6
TGTGCCAGCAGTTACTCGAGAGGTAGGGGCTACGAGCAGTACTTC
CASSYSRGRGYEQYF
>-|TRBJ1-1|-|TRBV6-1
TGTGCCAGCAATCTGGGGGGGGATAACACTGAAGCTTTCTTT
CASNLGGDNTEAFF
>-|TRBJ2-4|-|TRBV6-5
TGTGCCAGCAGTTACTCAGGGGGCAAAAACATTCAGTACTTC
CASSYSGGKNIQYF
>-|TRBJ1-1|few|TRBV7-8
TGTGCCAGCAGCTTAGGACTTTACGAAGCTTTCTTT
CASSLGLYEAFF
>-|TRBJ1-1|-|TRBV4-3
TGCGCCAGCAGCCCCCGCGGGGGCAGACCCGAAGCTTTCTTT
CASSPRGGRPEAFF
>TRBD1|TRBJ1-2|-|TRBV18
TGTGCCAGCTCACAACAGGGGGACTATGGCTACACCTTC
CASSQQGDYGYTF
>-|TRBJ2-5|-|TRBV29-1
TGCAGCGTTGCAGTGGGGCGGGAGACCCAGTACTTC
CSVAVGRETQYF
>TRBD2|TRBJ2-7|-|TRBV4-1
TGCGCCAGCAGCCACCGATCGGGACTAGCGGCCTACGAGCAGTACTTC
CASSHRSGLAAYEQYF
>TRBD2|TRBJ2-5|-|TRBV4-1
TGCGCCAGCAGCCAAGATTTGACTAGCTCTCGGACCCAGTACTTC
CASSQDLTSSRTQYF
>-|TRBJ2-6|-|TRBV4-3
TGCGCCAGCAGCCAAGATCGGGGGAACGGGGCCAACGTCCTGACTTTC
CASSQDRGNGANVLTF
>-|TRBJ1-2|-|TRBV4-3
TGCGCCAGCAGCCAAGGTCAGGGCACTGGCTACACCTTC
CASSQGQGTGYTF
>TRBD1|TRBJ2-7|-|TRBV19
TGTGCCAGTAGTTCCGGGACAGGGCACTACGAGCAGTACTTC
CASSSGTGHYEQYF
>TRBD2|TRBJ2-3|-|TRBV19
TGTGCCAGTACCGTATCGGGAGGGAGGGGAACAGATACGCAGTATTTT
CASTVSGGRGTDTQYF
>TRBD1|TRBJ2-5|-|TRBV9
TGTGCCAGCAGCCTCGGGACAGGGGAGGAGACCCAGTACTTC
CASSLGTGEETQYF
>-|TRBJ1-5|-|TRBV10-3
TGTGCCATCAGTGACAATTGGGCGAGTTCCAATCAGCCCCAGCATTTT
CAISDNWASSNQPQHF
>TRBD1|TRBJ2-7|-|TRBV7-3
TGTGCCAGCAGCCAGGGGACAGCCAGGATGTACTTC
CASSQGTARMYF
>TRBD1|TRBJ1-4|few|TRBV12-5
TGTGCTAGTGGTTTCCCCGGGACAGGGGATGCAAAACTGTTTTTT
CASGFPGTGDAKLFF
>TRBD1|TRBJ2-1|few|TRBV7-3
TGTGCCAGCAGCTCAGGGGGAACGGGCTCCTACAATGAGCAGTTCTTC
CASSSGGTGSYNEQFF
>TRBD2|TRBJ2-2|-|TRBV6-5
TGTGCCAGCAGTTACGGACTAGCGGGATCCGGGGAGCTGTTTTTT
CASSYGLAGSGELFF
>-|TRBJ2-1|-|TRBV5-5
TGTGCCAGCAGATTGCTGGGTAGCGGATGGGATGAGCAGTTCTTC
CASRLLGSGWDEQFF
>TRBD2|TRBJ2-7|-|TRBV4-3
TGCGCCAGCAGCCCGATCCGATTCAGGACTAGCGGGGGGGACGAGCAGTACTTC
CASSPIRFRTSGGDEQYF
>TRBD2|TRBJ2-2|-|TRBV7-8
TGTGCCAGCAGCCCGTCAGCGGGGGGGAGGACCGGGGAGCTGTTTTTT
CASSPSAGGRTGELFF
>TRBD2|TRBJ2-3|few|TRBV27
TGTGCCAGCGGACGCGGGAGGACGAGCACAGATACGCAGTATTTT
CASGRGRTSTDTQYF
>TRBD1|TRBJ1-2|-|TRBV5-1
TGCGCCAGCAGCTTGGGGGACAGCGGCTATGGCTACACCTTC
CASSLGDSGYGYTF
>TRBD1|TRBJ1-2|-|TRBV5-4
TGTGCCAGCAGCTTGGGCCAGGGGGCAATGGGGGGCTACACCTTC
CASSLGQGAMGGYTF
>TRBD1|TRBJ1-2|-|TRBV14
TGTGCCAGCAGCCTCGGGACAGGGCTTAACTATGGCTACACCTTC
CASSLGTGLNYGYTF
>TRBD1|TRBJ2-2|-|TRBV5-1
TGCGCCAGCAGCTTCTGGACAGGGGAGGGCACCGGGGAGCTGTTTTTT
CASSFWTGEGTGELFF
>TRBD1|TRBJ2-1|-|TRBV19
TGTGCCAGCCGCCGGGACAGGGACTACAATGAGCAGTTCTTC
CASRRDRDYNEQFF
>-|TRBJ2-7|-|TRBV27
TGTGCCAGCAGTTTAGTGGGGCAGGGGGGCTACGAGCAGTACTTC
CASSLVGQGGYEQYF
>-|TRBJ1-2|-|TRBV30
TGTGCCTGGAGTGGAGGGGAAGGCAGGGGAGTTTTGCCGCGTGGCTACACCTTC
CAWSGGEGRGVLPRGYTF
>TRBD1|TRBJ2-7|few|TRBV5-4
TGTGCCAGCAGCTTGGCCTCAGGGGGTAGTTACTACGAGCAGTACTTC
CASSLASGGSYYEQYF
>TRBD1|TRBJ1-2|-|TRBV27
TGTGCCAGCAGAACCACACGGGACAGGGAAAACTATGGCTACACCTTC
CASRTTRDRENYGYTF
>-|TRBJ1-1|few|TRBV7-3
TGTGCCAGCACCGACCAACCGGGCACTGAAGCTTTCTTT
CASTDQPGTEAFF
>-|TRBJ1-2|once|TRBV5-5
TGTGCCAGCAGCTTGTCCACGACGGGGGGATATGGCTACACCTTC
CASSLSTTGGYGYTF
>-|TRBJ2-3|-|TRBV27
TGTGCCAGCAGTCATTTCACAGATACGCAGTATTTT
CASSHFTDTQYF
>-|TRBJ2-7|-|TRBV6-5
TGTGCCAGCATTTTCTTCAGGGTAAAAGCCTACGAGCAGTACTTC
CASIFFRVKAYEQYF
>TRBD2|TRBJ2-5|few|TRBV5-1
TGCGCCAGCAGCCAGTGGAACAGAGCGGGGGGGACAGGAGAGACCCAGTACTTC
CASSQWNRAGGTGETQYF
>-|TRBJ2-3|-|TRBV7-2
TGTGCCAGCAGCTTAGGTAACCTAGCGTGGACAGATACGCAGTATTTT
CASSLGNLAWTDTQYF
>-|TRBJ2-3|-|TRBV18
TGTGCCAGCTCACCACCCCATACTTCAGGCCCAGATACGCAGTATTTT
CASSPPHTSGPDTQYF
>-|TRBJ2-5|-|TRBV28
TGTGCCAGCAGTTTATTGTCTTATCAGACCCAGTACTTC
CASSLLSYQTQYF
>TRBD1|TRBJ1-3|-|TRBV28
TGTGCCAGCATTCCAGGGGGTTATGGAAACACCATATATTTT
CASIPGGYGNTIYF
>-|TRBJ2-7|-|TRBV27
TGTGCCAGCAGATTAGGGGCAATCCCCTACGAGCAGTACTTC
CASRLGAIPYEQYF
>-|TRBJ2-5|-|TRBV5-4
TGTGCCAGCAGCTTTAACGTAGCCGGGGGCGGGAGTCCCCAGTACTTC
CASSFNVAGGGSPQYF
>-|TRBJ2-4|-|TRBV21-1
TGTGCCAGCAGCAAAGTGCCCCTCAGGGGAAGGGCCAAAAACATTCAGTACTTC
CASSKVPLRGRAKNIQYF